Sequencing of this TCR beta chain was carried out in a study of T cell responses to AZD1222 COVID-19 vaccine. Findings of the study overall: Nearly half of spike-specific TCRs reportedly target unmutated variant regions. Seropositivity was recorded at baseline in only a handful of AZD1222 recipients.

On this clone: What it recognizes is unknown.

This CDR3 spans 13 amino acids. Germline assignment: CDR1 LNHNV and CDR2 YYDKDF (reference sequence). V was pared by 8 bases and J by 0 bases, with 10 bases between. TCRdb keeps only in-frame clones here, not all; method: immunoSEQ multiplex PCR. The repertoire consists of 110,000 to 150,000 clones, with over 75% occurring once and the leading ten covering more than 7%. This clonotype was obtained from an adult in good health. Material: peripheral blood, obtained on day 0 of AZD1222 vaccination. The chain carries TRBV15 and TRBJ1-1, with D hard to call. As DNA, the CDR3 is TGTGCCACCTCGGCCAAAATGAACACTGAAGCTTTCTTT. It translates to CATSAKMNTEAFF.